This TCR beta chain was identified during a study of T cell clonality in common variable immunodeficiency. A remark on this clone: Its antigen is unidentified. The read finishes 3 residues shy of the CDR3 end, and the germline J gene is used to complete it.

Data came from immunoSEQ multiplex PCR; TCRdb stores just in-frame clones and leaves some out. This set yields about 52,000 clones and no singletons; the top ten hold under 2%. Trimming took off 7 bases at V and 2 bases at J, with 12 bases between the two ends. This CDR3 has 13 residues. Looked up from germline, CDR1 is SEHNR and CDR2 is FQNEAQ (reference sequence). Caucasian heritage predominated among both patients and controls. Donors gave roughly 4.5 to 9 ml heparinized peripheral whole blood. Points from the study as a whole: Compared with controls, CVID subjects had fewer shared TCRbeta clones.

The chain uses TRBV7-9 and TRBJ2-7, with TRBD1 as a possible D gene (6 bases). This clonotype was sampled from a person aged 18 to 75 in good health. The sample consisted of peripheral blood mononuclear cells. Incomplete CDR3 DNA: TGTGCCAGCACCGGGGACACCACCTACGAG. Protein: CASTGDTTYE. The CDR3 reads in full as CASTGDTTYEQYF.